This T cell receptor (beta chain) is from a study of cytomegalovirus exposure and HLA in healthy donors. Study as a whole: A subsequent analysis stated that the roughly 130 validation repertoires were run on the same platform as the approximately 710 first-cohort repertoires. Whole-study results and caveats: Overall, approximately 150 TCR beta chains were annotated as cytomegalovirus-associated.

Details on this clone: The antigen remains unidentified.

Some clones are missing from TCRdb's copy, which holds only in-frame ones; the method was immunoSEQ multiplex PCR. The repertoire holds some 60,000 clones, with around 96% as singletons. The CDR3 loop spans 17 amino acids. Germline V lookup: CDR1 SGHRS, CDR2 YFSETQ. V shed 0 bases, J shed 4 bases, and the junction held 7 bases outside the gene matches. The TCR originated in a man aged 18 to 30 in good health and CMV-seronegative. J is TRBJ2-1 and V is TRBV5-1, with 10 bases identical to TRBD2. Material: PBMCs. CDR3: CASSLGLASGRYNEQFF. As DNA, the CDR3 is TGCGCCAGCAGCTTGGGGCTGGCTAGCGGGAGATACAATGAGCAGTTCTTC.